This TCR beta chain was sequenced during a study of neurological immune-mediated disorders. General study findings and limits: As far as clinical or MRI features were concerned, none was associated with the multiple sclerosis repertoire cluster. Phylogenetic grouping assigned the repertoires of 18 of 34 multiple sclerosis patients to one related-CDR3 cluster, which constitutes a possible signature.

CDR1 is SGDLS, CDR2 YYNGEE, per germline. The CDR3 runs to 17 residues. The J segment lost 0 bases and the V segment lost 3 bases, leaving 6 bases of the junction unmatched. 5'RACE employing 10-nucleotide random UMIs yielded the cDNA. TCRdb processed the 5' RACE reads anew with MiXCR; each CDR3 protein has one entry. Among 40,000 to 60,000 distinct CDR3 sequences listed, 3% to 3.5% were seen once. Worth noting for this clonotype: Its cognate antigen is unknown.

The starting material, 2 million PBMCs stored at -80 C, gave rise to the unsorted libraries. The specimen was PBMCs. The V call is TRBV9, the J call TRBJ1-1; TRBD1 matches at 12 bases. This TCR came from a man aged 40-55 years with multiple sclerosis. CDR3 in amino acids: CASSAGTGGGLNTEAFF. CDR3 nucleotides: TGTGCCAGCAGCGCCGGGACAGGGGGCGGGTTGAACACTGAAGCTTTCTTT.